The 4 T cell receptor beta chains presented below share a single source sample, sequenced in a study of monozygotic twins with inflammatory bowel disease. Reanalyzing the 5' RACE reads, TCRdb keeps one entry per CDR3 protein, without DNA. The repertoire table contains over 200,000 distinct CDR3 sequences. Material: blood. The receptor source for this set is a human donor with ulcerative colitis or Crohn's disease, or a healthy co-twin of an affected twin (not recorded which).

The gene calls are TRBV15 and TRBJ1-5. Germline CDR1 is LNHNV and CDR2 is YYDKDF (reference sequence). CDR3 length: 14 amino acids. The chain's CDR3 is CATSGEHESQPQHF.

The chain carries TRBV12-3 or TRBV12-4 and TRBJ2-1; the TRBD2 assignment by TCRdb is unverifiable without DNA. CDR3 size: 15 residues. CDR3 sequence: CASRRGTKYYNEQFF.

V and J are TRBV7-8 and TRBJ1-1; TCRdb calls TRBD1, which cannot be checked without DNA. CDR1 is SGHVS, CDR2 FQNEAQ, per germline. The CDR3 contains 19 residues. CDR3 loop: CASSLVGSGLLKGNTEAFF.

The chain combines TRBV6-5 with TRBJ2-1; checking the TCRdb D call of TRBD1 is not possible without DNA. Germline CDR1 MNHEY, CDR2 SVGAGI. This CDR3 contains 15 residues. The chain's CDR3 is CASSYLGQGRDEQFF.